This TCR beta chain was sequenced for a study of graft-versus-host responses after intestinal transplantation. About the research overall: Grafts were multivisceral, liver-intestinal, or isolated intestinal. Recipients across the board were started on anti-thymocyte globulin induction, then kept on tacrolimus and steroids for around three years. Study-level findings and limits: Detected in recipient marrow were GvH clones, some of which were first observed in ileum or blood.

V lost 4 bases, J lost 4 bases, and 11 bases stayed unmatched. The CDR3 sequence is 16 residues long. Germline V CDR1 and CDR2: SGHNT, YENEEA. Concerning this clone: Its antigen is still unknown.

The repertoire was sequenced with immunoSEQ multiplex PCR; TCRdb's copy has only in-frame clones and lacks some. The repertoire holds 90,000 to 120,000 clones, roughly 87% seen once, with around 0.73% in the top ten. The chain uses TRBV11-3 and TRBJ1-2; 8 bases agree with TRBD1. The receptor was derived from a human donor who was the organ donor for an intestinal transplant. Specimen: unstimulated CD4+ T cells sorted from spleen or lymph node cells, collected before transplant. Here the CDR3 reads CASSYHTGGGTYGYTF. The CDR3 bases are TGTGCCAGCAGCTACCACACAGGGGGTGGTACCTATGGCTACACCTTC.